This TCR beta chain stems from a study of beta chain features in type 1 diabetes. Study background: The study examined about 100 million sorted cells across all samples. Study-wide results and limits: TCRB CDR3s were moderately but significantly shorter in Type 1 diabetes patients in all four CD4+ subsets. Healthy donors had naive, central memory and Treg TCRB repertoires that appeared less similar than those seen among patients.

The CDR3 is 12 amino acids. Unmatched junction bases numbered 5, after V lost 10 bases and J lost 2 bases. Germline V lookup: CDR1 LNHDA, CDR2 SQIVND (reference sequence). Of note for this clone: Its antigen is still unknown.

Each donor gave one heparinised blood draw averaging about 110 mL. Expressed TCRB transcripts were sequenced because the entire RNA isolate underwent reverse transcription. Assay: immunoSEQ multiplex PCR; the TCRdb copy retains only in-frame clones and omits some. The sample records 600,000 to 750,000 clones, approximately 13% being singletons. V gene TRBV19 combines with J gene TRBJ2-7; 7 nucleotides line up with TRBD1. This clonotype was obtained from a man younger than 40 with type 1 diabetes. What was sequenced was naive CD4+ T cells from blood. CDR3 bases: TGTGCCACGCAGGGGACAGCCTACGAGCAGTACTTC. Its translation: CATQGTAYEQYF. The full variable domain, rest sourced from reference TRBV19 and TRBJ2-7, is DGGITQSPKYLFRKEGQNVTLSCEQNLNHDAMYWYRQDPGQGLRLIYYSQIVNDFQKGDIAEGYSVSREKKESFPLTVTSAQKNPTAFYLCATQGTAYEQYFGPGTRLTVT.